Presented here are 5 T cell receptor beta chains from one specimen sequenced in a study of blood T cells in healthy people across ages. Primed by a sample-barcoded 5' primer and a J-beta primer mix, a second PCR proceeded for about 6 to 11 cycles. TCRdb recomputed calls from the 5' RACE reads with MiXCR, one row per CDR3 protein. Found here are some 760,000 distinct CDR3 sequences, 25% of them singletons; the top ten hold around 9.2%. This sample was also put to use in a study of T cells of mothers and their children.

The sample comprised blood. The receptors were gathered from a boy younger than 18 in good health.

This clonotype has just a few counts. Germline and junction disagree at one end, which may indicate a read error. This sequence joins TRBV6-1 and TRBJ2-4; tentative D call: TRBD1 (6 bases). This CDR3 spans 16 amino acids. CDR1 is MNHNS, CDR2 SASEGT, per germline. This CDR3 is CTSSEVGGRGKNIQYF. CDR3 DNA sequence: TGTACCAGCAGTGAAGTAGGGGGAAGGGGCAAAAACATTCAGTACTTC.

The rearrangement uses TRBV20-1 and TRBJ2-7, with no clear D. CDR1 is DFQATT and CDR2 is SNEGSKA in the germline V gene (reference sequence). The germline V and J ends were trimmed by 6 bases and 5 bases, with 23 bases remaining between them. CDR3 size: 15 residues. The CDR3 loop reads CSALNPTGSTNEQYF. CDR3 sequence (DNA): TGCAGTGCCCTTAATCCGACGGGCTCTACCAACGAGCAGTACTTC.

The CDR3 reads CASSPGGGDNQPQHF. The CDR3, as DNA: TGTGCCAGCAGTCCCGGGGGGGGTGACAATCAGCCCCAGCATTTT. The V and J genes are TRBV6-5 and TRBJ1-5, with D maybe TRBD1 (5 bases). CDR3 size: 15 residues. The ends were cut back, 5 bases at V and 3 bases at J, with 14 bases in the middle. Per germline, CDR1 MNHEY and CDR2 SVGAGI.

There are a few counts of this clonotype. The rearrangement joins TRBV9 to TRBJ2-1, with a weak D call TRBD1 (6 bases). This CDR3 contains 15 residues. Germline V gives CDR1 SGDLS, CDR2 YYNGEE. V lost 0 bases, J lost 0 bases, and 7 bases lay in between. As DNA, the CDR3 is TGTGCCAGCAGCGTAGGGGGGCCCTCCTACAATGAGCAGTTCTTC. Its translation is CASSVGGPSYNEQFF. Full variable domain (rest looked up from reference TRBV9 and TRBJ2-1): DSGVTQTPKHLITATGQRVTLRCSPRSGDLSVYWYQQSLDQGLQFLIQYYNGEERAKGNILERFSAQQFPDLHSELNLSSLELGDSALYFCASSVGGPSYNEQFFGPGTRLTVL.

This clonotype occurred a few times. The chain has TRBV29-1 and TRBJ2-6; D unclear. The CDR3 has 13 amino acids. The V and J ends lost 4 bases and 4 bases respectively, with 8 bases between them. Germline V CDR1 and CDR2: SQVTM, ANQGSEA. CDR3 sequence: CSVGVGGANVLTF. DNA of the CDR3: TGCAGCGTTGGAGTTGGCGGGGCCAACGTCCTGACTTTC.